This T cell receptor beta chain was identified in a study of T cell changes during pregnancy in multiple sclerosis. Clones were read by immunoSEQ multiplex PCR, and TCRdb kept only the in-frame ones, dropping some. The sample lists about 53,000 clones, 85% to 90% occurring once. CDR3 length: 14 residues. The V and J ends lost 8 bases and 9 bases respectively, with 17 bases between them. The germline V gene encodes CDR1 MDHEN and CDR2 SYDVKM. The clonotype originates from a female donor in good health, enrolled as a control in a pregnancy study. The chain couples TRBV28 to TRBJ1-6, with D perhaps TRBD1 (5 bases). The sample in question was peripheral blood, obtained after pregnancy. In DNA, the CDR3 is TGTGCCAGCTTCCCACGGGCCGGGGGTTCACCCCTCCACTTT. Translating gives CASFPRAGGSPLHF.